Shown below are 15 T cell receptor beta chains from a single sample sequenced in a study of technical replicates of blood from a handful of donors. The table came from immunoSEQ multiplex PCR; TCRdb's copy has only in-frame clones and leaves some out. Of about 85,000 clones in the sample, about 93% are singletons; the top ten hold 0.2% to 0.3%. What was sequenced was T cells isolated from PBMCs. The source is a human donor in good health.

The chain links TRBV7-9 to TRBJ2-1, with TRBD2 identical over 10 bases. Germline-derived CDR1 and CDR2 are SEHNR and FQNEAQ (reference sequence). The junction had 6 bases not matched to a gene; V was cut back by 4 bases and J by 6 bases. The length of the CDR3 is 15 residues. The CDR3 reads CASSWLTSGRNEQFF. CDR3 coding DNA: TGTGCCAGCAGCTGGCTGACTAGCGGGCGCAATGAGCAGTTCTTC.

CDR3 bases: TGTGCCAGCAGCCAAGATAATCGCAGGACAGGCCGCCTCTCGCTCTCCTACGAGCAGTACTTC. Residues: CASSQDNRRTGRLSLSYEQYF. The gene calls are TRBV14 and TRBJ2-7; 7 nucleotides align to TRBD1. Germline CDR1 is SGHDN and CDR2 is FVKESK. The CDR3 spans 21 residues. The junction had 20 bases not matched to a gene; V was cut back by 0 bases and J by 0 bases.

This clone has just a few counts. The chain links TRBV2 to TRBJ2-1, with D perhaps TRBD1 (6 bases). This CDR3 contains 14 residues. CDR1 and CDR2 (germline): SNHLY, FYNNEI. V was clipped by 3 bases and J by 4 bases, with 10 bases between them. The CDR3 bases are TGTGCCAGCAGTGAGGGGACACCGTACAATGAGCAGTTCTTC. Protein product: CASSEGTPYNEQFF.

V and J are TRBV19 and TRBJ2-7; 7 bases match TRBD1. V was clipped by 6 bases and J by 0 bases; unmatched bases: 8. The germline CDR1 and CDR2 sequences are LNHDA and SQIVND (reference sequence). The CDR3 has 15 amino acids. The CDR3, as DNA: TGTGCCAGTAGCGAGGGACAGTCGTTCTCCTACGAGCAGTACTTC. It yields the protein CASSEGQSFSYEQYF.

CDR3 loop: CASSLARGVPDTQYF. The CDR3 nucleotides read TGTGCCAGCAGCTTGGCGCGGGGGGTCCCAGATACGCAGTATTTT. The rearrangement joins TRBV5-4 to TRBJ2-3; 8 bases are shared with TRBD2. Germline lookup yields CDR1 SGHNT and CDR2 YYREEE (reference sequence). The CDR3 has 15 amino acids. Trimming cost V 0 bases and J 4 bases; bases outside gene matches: 4.

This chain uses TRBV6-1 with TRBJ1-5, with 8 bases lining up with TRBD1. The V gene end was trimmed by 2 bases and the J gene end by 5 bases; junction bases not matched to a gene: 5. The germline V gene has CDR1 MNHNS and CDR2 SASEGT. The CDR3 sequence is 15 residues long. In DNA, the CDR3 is TGTGCCAGCAGTGAATCCGACAGGGGTCATCAGCCCCAGCATTTT. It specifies CASSESDRGHQPQHF.

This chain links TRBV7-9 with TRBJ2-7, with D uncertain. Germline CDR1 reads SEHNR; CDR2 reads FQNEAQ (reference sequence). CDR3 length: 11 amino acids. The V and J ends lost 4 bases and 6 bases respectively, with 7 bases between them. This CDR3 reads CASSYPGEQYF. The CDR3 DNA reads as TGTGCCAGCAGCTACCCGGGCGAGCAGTACTTC.

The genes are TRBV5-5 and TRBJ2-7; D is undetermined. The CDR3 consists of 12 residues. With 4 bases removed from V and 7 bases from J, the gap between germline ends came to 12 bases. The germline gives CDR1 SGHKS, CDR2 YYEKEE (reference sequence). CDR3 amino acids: CASSLISGEQYF. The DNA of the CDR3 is TGTGCCAGCAGCCTGATATCGGGTGAGCAGTACTTC.

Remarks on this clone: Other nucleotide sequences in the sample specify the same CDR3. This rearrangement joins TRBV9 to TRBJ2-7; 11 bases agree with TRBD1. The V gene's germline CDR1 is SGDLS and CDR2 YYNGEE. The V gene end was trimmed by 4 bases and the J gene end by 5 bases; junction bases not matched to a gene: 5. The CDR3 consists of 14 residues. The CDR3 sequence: CASSQGTGGDEQYF. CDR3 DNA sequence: TGTGCCAGCAGCCAGGGGACAGGGGGGGACGAGCAGTACTTC.

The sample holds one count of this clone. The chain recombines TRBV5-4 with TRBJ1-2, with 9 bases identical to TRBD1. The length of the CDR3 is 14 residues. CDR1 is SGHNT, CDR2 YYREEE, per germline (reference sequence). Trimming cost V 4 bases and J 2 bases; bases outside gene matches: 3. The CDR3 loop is CASSLGQGNYGYTF. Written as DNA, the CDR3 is TGTGCCAGCAGCCTCGGACAGGGGAACTATGGCTACACCTTC.

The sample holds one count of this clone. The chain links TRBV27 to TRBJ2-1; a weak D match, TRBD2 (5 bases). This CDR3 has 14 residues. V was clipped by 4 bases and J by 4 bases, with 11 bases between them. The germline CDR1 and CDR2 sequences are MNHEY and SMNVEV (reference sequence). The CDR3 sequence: CASSWELGYNEQFF. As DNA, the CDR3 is TGTGCCAGCAGTTGGGAGCTAGGATACAATGAGCAGTTCTTC.

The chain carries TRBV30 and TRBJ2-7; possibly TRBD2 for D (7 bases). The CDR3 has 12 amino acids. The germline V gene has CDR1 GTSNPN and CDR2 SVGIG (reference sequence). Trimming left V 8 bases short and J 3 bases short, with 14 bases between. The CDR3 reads CALLRGGYEQYF. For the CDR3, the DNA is TGTGCCCTGCTAAGGGGGGGCTACGAGCAGTACTTC.

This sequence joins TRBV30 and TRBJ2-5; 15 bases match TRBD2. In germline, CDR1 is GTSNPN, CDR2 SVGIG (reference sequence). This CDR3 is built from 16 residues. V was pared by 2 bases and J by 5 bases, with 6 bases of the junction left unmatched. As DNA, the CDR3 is TGTGCCTGGAGTCCAGGACTAGCGGGGGGGCAGGAGACCCAGTACTTC. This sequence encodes CAWSPGLAGGQETQYF.

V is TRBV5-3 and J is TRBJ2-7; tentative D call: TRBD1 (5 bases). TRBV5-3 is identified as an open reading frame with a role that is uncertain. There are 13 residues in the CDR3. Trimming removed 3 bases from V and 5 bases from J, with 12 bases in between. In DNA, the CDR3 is TGTGCCAGAAGCTCCAGGGTAATCAACGAGCAGTACTTC. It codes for CARSSRVINEQYF.

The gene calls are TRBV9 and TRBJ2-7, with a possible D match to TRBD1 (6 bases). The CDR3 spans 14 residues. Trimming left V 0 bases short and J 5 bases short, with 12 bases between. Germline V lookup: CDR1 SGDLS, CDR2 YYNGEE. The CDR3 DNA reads TGTGCCAGCAGCGTAGGGTCAGGGGCCCACGAGCAGTACTTC. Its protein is CASSVGSGAHEQYF. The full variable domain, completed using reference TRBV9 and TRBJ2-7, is DSGVTQTPKHLITATGQRVTLRCSPRSGDLSVYWYQQSLDQGLQFLIQYYNGEERAKGNILERFSAQQFPDLHSELNLSSLELGDSALYFCASSVGSGAHEQYFGPGTRLTVT.